This entry lists 27 T cell receptor beta chains sequenced from one sample in a study of TIL therapy for anti-PD-1-resistant metastatic lung cancer. Noted time point: pre-treatment sample, taken before nivolumab and TIL therapy. This was the immunoSEQ v3 assay. Some clones are missing from TCRdb's copy, which holds only in-frame ones; the method was immunoSEQ multiplex PCR. Altogether some 46,000 clones are present, 70% to 80% being singletons, with the ten largest covering more than 13%. Sequences were derived from blood, sampled at baseline. The receptors were gathered from a man in his sixties or seventies with non-small cell lung cancer.

V usage is TRBV18 and J usage is TRBJ2-3, with 7 bases fitting TRBD1. The CDR3 sequence is 16 residues long. Trimming took 4 bases from V and 2 from J; bases not matched to a gene: 9. Looked up from germline, CDR1 is KGHSH and CDR2 is LQKENI. CDR3: CASSRTTGINTDTQYF. The CDR3 region has the DNA TGTGCCAGCTCACGAACGACAGGGATCAACACAGATACGCAGTATTTT. The full variable domain, completed using reference TRBV18 and TRBJ2-3, is NAGVMQNPRHLVRRRGQEARLRCSPMKGHSHVYWYRQLPEEGLKFMVYLQKENIIDESGMPKERFSAEFPKEGPSILRIQQVVRGDSAAYFCASSRTTGINTDTQYFGPGTRLTVL.

The chain carries TRBV30 and TRBJ2-3; D might be TRBD1 (5 bases). The CDR3 extends over 15 amino acids. Germline V gives CDR1 GTSNPN, CDR2 SVGIG (reference sequence). V lost 3 bases, J lost 3 bases, and 16 bases lay in between. Here the CDR3 DNA reads TGTGCCTGGAGCCTTTCAGGGTTTGGGACAGATACGCAGTATTTT. Its protein product is CAWSLSGFGTDTQYF.

This chain joins TRBV25-1 and TRBJ2-2, with a weak D call TRBD1 (5 bases). This CDR3 is built from 15 residues. V lost 1 base to trimming and J lost 1 base, with 7 bases between them. CDR1 and CDR2 (germline): MGHDK, SYGVNS. CDR3 coding DNA: TGTGCCAGCAGTGAATTTGACAGGAACACCGGGGAGCTGTTTTTT. It translates to CASSEFDRNTGELFF.

CDR3: CASSLSQGQTYEQYF. DNA of the CDR3: TGTGCCAGCAGTTTATCCCAGGGTCAAACCTACGAGCAGTACTTC. The chain uses TRBV27 and TRBJ2-7, with D possibly being TRBD1 (5 bases). The V gene's germline CDR1 is MNHEY and CDR2 SMNVEV (reference sequence). CDR3 length: 15 amino acids. Deletions cut 0 bases from V and 2 bases from J, with 11 bases between.

The J gene is TRBJ2-3, the V gene TRBV5-1; 11 bases are shared with TRBD2. After removal of 3 bases from V and 3 bases from J, the junction contained 3 bases not matched to a gene. The germline CDR1 and CDR2 sequences are SGHRS and YFSETQ. The CDR3 sequence is 15 residues long. The CDR3 region is CASSSGLADTDTQYF. CDR3 DNA sequence: TGCGCCAGCAGCTCGGGACTAGCGGATACAGATACGCAGTATTTT.

In the case of this clone: Other DNA variants within this sample encode the same CDR3. This chain links TRBV9 with TRBJ2-5; D assignment may be TRBD1 or TRBD2 (5 bases each). There are 14 residues in the CDR3. Trimming left V 0 bases short and J 4 bases short, with 10 bases between. The germline CDR1 and CDR2 sequences are SGDLS and YYNGEE. CDR3 sequence reads: CASSVEAGRETQYF. The CDR3 DNA reads as TGTGCCAGCAGCGTAGAGGCAGGGAGAGAGACCCAGTACTTC.

This clone is a singleton in its sample. The chain carries TRBV5-6 and TRBJ2-7; D is unclear. The V and J ends lost 4 bases and 4 bases respectively, with 12 bases between them. Germline V gives CDR1 SGHDT, CDR2 YYEEEE. There are 13 residues in the CDR3. CDR3 region: CASSLSEGYEQYF. CDR3 in DNA: TGTGCCAGCAGCCTAAGTGAAGGGTACGAGCAGTACTTC.

The chain is built from TRBV11-2 and TRBJ2-1; possible D gene TRBD2, 5 bases. The CDR3 is made up of 15 amino acids. Per the germline V gene, CDR1 is SGHAT and CDR2 is FQNNGV. Trimming removed 0 bases from V and 0 bases from J, with 6 bases in between. The CDR3 DNA reads as TGTGCCAGCAGCTTAGAGGGGAGCTCCTACAATGAGCAGTTCTTC. Its protein is CASSLEGSSYNEQFF.

The CDR3 is CASSIRVIGNQPQHF. CDR3 DNA: TGTGCCAGCAGCATCAGGGTGATCGGCAATCAGCCCCAGCATTTT. The chain couples TRBV28 to TRBJ1-5; weak D call: TRBD1 (5 bases). The CDR3 loop spans 15 amino acids. Germline V gene lookup returns CDR1 MDHEN and CDR2 SYDVKM. Trimming removed 6 bases from V and 2 bases from J, with 14 bases in between.

Comment on this clone: The junction differs from germline at one of its ends, possibly a read error. V usage is TRBV7-9 and J usage is TRBJ2-7, with 8 nucleotides matching TRBD2. The CDR3 is 15 residues long. The germline gives CDR1 SEHNR, CDR2 FQNEAQ (reference sequence). CDR3 bases: TGCGCCAGCAGCCAAGATGCGGGAGGCGACTACGAGCAGTACTTC. This gives the protein CASSQDAGGDYEQYF.

The chain joins TRBV2 to TRBJ2-7; 7 bases are a match to TRBD2. There are 13 residues in the CDR3. Germline values: CDR1 SNHLY, CDR2 FYNNEI. With V trimmed by 9 bases and J by 3 bases, 8 bases remained unmatched. For the CDR3, the DNA is TGTGCCAGGTCTAGCGGTTCTAACTACGAGCAGTACTTC. Residues: CARSSGSNYEQYF.

The V and J genes are TRBV6-5 and TRBJ1-1; no firm D call. CDR1 MNHEY and CDR2 SVGAGI come from the germline V gene. CDR3 length: 13 residues. V was trimmed by 7 bases and J by 1 base, leaving 10 bases between them. The DNA of the CDR3 is TGTGCCAGCAATTCGGGTTCGAACACTGAAGCTTTCTTT. Its protein is CASNSGSNTEAFF.

V usage is TRBV4-3 and J usage is TRBJ2-2; 7 bases match TRBD2. CDR3 length equals 16 residues. Germline CDR1 is LGHNA and CDR2 is YSLEER. Trimming took 8 bases from V and 5 from J; bases not matched to a gene: 14. CDR3 protein: CASRSRAQGGTGELFF. Here the CDR3 DNA reads TGCGCCAGCCGCTCGAGGGCTCAGGGAGGGACCGGGGAGCTGTTTTTT.

This chain links TRBV30 with TRBJ2-3; 8 bases are a match to TRBD2. Germline loops: CDR1 GTSNPN, CDR2 SVGIG (reference sequence). V dropped 5 bases and J dropped 5; count of bases not matched to a gene: 12. The CDR3 is made up of 15 amino acids. The DNA of the CDR3 is TGTGCCTGGGGCCTAGGACGGGAGGGCCAAGATACGCAGTATTTT. This encodes CAWGLGREGQDTQYF.

This clone has only a few counts. V is TRBV30 and J is TRBJ1-5; D is undetermined. Germline loops: CDR1 GTSNPN, CDR2 SVGIG (reference sequence). The CDR3 covers 13 residues. Trimming stripped 1 base from V and 7 bases from J, with 11 bases between. The CDR3 DNA follows: TGTGCCTGGAGTGCCCCGGAGTGGCAGCCCCAGCATTTT. This sequence encodes CAWSAPEWQPQHF. The whole variable domain, remainder taken from reference TRBV30 and TRBJ1-5, is SQTIHQWPATLVQPVGSPLSLECTVEGTSNPNLYWYRQAAGRGLQLLFYSVGIGQISSEVPQNLSASRPQDRQFILSSKKLLLSDSGFYLCAWSAPEWQPQHFGDGTRLSIL.

The chain's CDR3 is CASSLGRSSTDTQYF. CDR3 nucleotide sequence: TGTGCCAGCAGCTTGGGCCGTTCGAGCACAGATACGCAGTATTTT. The chain uses TRBV7-2 and TRBJ2-3; D remains unclear. This CDR3 has 15 residues. Trimming removed 3 bases from V and 0 bases from J, with 10 bases in between. The germline V gene has CDR1 SGHTA and CDR2 FQGNSA.

This clone was counted between two and nine times. The chain is built from TRBV27 and TRBJ2-1; 7 bases are shared with TRBD2. The CDR3 consists of 16 residues. The V and J ends lost 10 bases and 6 bases, in that order; junction bases with no gene match: 18. The germline V gene has CDR1 MNHEY and CDR2 SMNVEV (reference sequence). CDR3 region: CATADLMREWGNEQFF. CDR3 nucleotides: TGTGCCACAGCAGACCTAATGCGGGAGTGGGGCAATGAGCAGTTCTTC.

This clone showed up many times. This chain connects TRBV4-2 to TRBJ1-1; 7 positions match TRBD1. The CDR3 is 16 amino acids. Looked up from germline, CDR1 is LGHNA and CDR2 is YNFKEQ. V lost 2 bases, J lost 0 bases, and 6 bases stayed unmatched. This CDR3 reads CASSQTWTGVNTEAFF. In nucleotides, the CDR3 is TGTGCCAGCAGCCAAACTTGGACAGGTGTGAACACTGAAGCTTTCTTT.

V and J are TRBV9 and TRBJ2-5, with 9 nucleotides matching TRBD1. The germline CDR1 and CDR2 sequences are SGDLS and YYNGEE. CDR3 length: 16 amino acids. V lost 3 bases, J lost 3 bases, and 9 bases stayed unmatched. Written as DNA, the CDR3 is TGTGCCAGCAGCGCTCGGACAGGGGCGACCAAAGAGACCCAGTACTTC. Its protein is CASSARTGATKETQYF.

The chain uses TRBV6-6 and TRBJ1-5; unclear D gene. The germline V and J ends were trimmed by 0 bases and 4 bases, with 7 bases remaining between them. CDR1 and CDR2 (germline): MNHNY, SVGAGI (reference sequence). CDR3 length: 14 residues. In DNA form, the CDR3 reads TGTGCCAGCAGTTACTCCGGGAATAATCAGCCCCAGCATTTT. This encodes CASSYSGNNQPQHF.

The chain combines TRBV7-3 with TRBJ2-1; D is undetermined. CDR1 and CDR2 from the germline V gene are SGHTA and FQGTGA. V shed 6 bases and J shed 6 bases, with 9 bases lying between them. The CDR3 is 12 amino acids. The CDR3 region has the DNA TGTGCCAGCAGTCAAGACGGCAATGAGCAGTTCTTC. Its protein product is CASSQDGNEQFF.

The chain recombines TRBV5-1 with TRBJ2-5; TRBD1 or TRBD2 may be the D gene (6 bases each). The CDR3 runs 15 residues. V was pared by 3 bases and J by 5 bases, with 17 bases between. Germline V CDR1 and CDR2: SGHRS, YFSETQ. The CDR3 region is CASSSPEGGLETQYF. The CDR3 DNA follows: TGCGCCAGCAGCTCTCCCGAAGGGGGGCTGGAGACCCAGTACTTC.

V is TRBV9 and J is TRBJ1-2; the D gene is possibly TRBD1 (5 bases). Looked up from germline, CDR1 is SGDLS and CDR2 is YYNGEE. Trimming pared 0 bases from V and 2 bases from J, leaving 11 bases between. The CDR3 runs to 15 residues. The CDR3 bases are TGTGCCAGCAGCGTAGAGGGGATCCTCAACTATGGCTACACCTTC. Amino acids: CASSVEGILNYGYTF.

The chain has TRBV11-3 and TRBJ2-1, with D perhaps matching TRBD2 (5 bases). Germline CDR1 is SGHNT and CDR2 is YENEEA. V shed 3 bases and J shed 9 bases, with 21 bases lying between them. The CDR3 sequence is 16 residues long. The CDR3 DNA sequence: TGTGCCAGCAGCTTCCAGCGGAGCCCAAGAGTGGGTGAGCAGTTCTTC. As protein: CASSFQRSPRVGEQFF.

The J gene is TRBJ2-1, the V gene TRBV9; 7 bases are a match to TRBD2. The germline gives CDR1 SGDLS, CDR2 YYNGEE. The V and J ends lost 0 bases and 2 bases, in that order; junction bases with no gene match: 11. The CDR3 is made up of 18 amino acids. This CDR3 is CASSVVEASGKTYNEQFF. The CDR3, as DNA: TGTGCCAGCAGCGTAGTAGAGGCTAGCGGTAAAACCTACAATGAGCAGTTCTTC.

The chain is built from TRBV5-8 and TRBJ2-3; 11 nucleotides match TRBD2. The CDR3 length is 15 residues. CDR1 SGHTS and CDR2 YDEGEE come from the germline V gene. J lost 0 bases, V lost 3 bases, and 0 bases had no gene match. CDR3 amino acids: CASSWTSGSTDTQYF. The CDR3 DNA is TGTGCCAGCAGCTGGACTAGCGGGAGCACAGATACGCAGTATTTT.

This clone was seen a few times. The chain couples TRBV7-9 to TRBJ1-6; 7 nucleotides match TRBD1. The CDR3 runs to 13 residues. The junction had 0 bases not matched to a gene; V was cut back by 1 base and J by 9 bases. Germline CDR1 is SEHNR and CDR2 is FQNEAQ (reference sequence). The CDR3 here is CASSLEGASPLHF. The CDR3, as DNA: TGTGCCAGCAGCTTAGAGGGGGCTTCACCCCTCCACTTT.